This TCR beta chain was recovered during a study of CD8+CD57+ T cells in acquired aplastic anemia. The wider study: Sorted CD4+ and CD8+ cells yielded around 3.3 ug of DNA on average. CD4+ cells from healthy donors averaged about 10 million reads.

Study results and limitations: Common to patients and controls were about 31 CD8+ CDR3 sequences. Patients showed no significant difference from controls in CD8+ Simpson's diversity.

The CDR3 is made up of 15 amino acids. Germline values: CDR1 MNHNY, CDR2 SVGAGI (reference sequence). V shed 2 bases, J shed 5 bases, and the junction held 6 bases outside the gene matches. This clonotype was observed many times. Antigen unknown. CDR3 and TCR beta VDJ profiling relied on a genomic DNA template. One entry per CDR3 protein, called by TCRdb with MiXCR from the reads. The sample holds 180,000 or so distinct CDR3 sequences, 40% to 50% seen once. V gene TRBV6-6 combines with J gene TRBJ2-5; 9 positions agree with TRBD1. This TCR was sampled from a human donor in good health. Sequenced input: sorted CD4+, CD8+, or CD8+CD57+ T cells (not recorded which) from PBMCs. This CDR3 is CASSYKQGAMETQYF. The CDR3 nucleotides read TGTGCCAGCAGTTACAAACAGGGGGCTATGGAGACCCAGTACTTC.